Presented here are 20 T cell receptor beta chains from one specimen sequenced in a study of blood T cells in healthy people across ages. Using a J-beta primer mix together with a sample-barcoded 5' primer, a second PCR was run for about 7 to 12 cycles. TCRdb fed the 5' RACE reads into MiXCR, producing one record per CDR3 protein. The sample yields about 620,000 distinct CDR3 sequences, approximately 21% seen once. The sample comprised blood. Receptors were obtained from a man in his 70s in good health.

This clonotype was observed many times. V usage is TRBV5-1 and J usage is TRBJ2-1, with 7 bases identical to TRBD2. The length of the CDR3 is 15 residues. Losses at the gene ends were 6 bases for V and 0 bases for J; bases not matched to a gene: 6. Germline-derived CDR1 and CDR2 are SGHRS and YFSETQ. The CDR3 protein is CASTAGYSSYNEQFF. CDR3 sequence (DNA): TGCGCCAGCACAGCGGGGTACAGCTCCTACAATGAGCAGTTCTTC.

Remarks on this clonotype: A read error is likely, as this CDR3 ends without the conserved phenylalanine or tryptophan. The chain has TRBV20-1 and TRBJ2-5; D gene uncertain. Germline CDR1 DFQATT, CDR2 SNEGSKA (reference sequence). The CDR3 spans 15 residues. V was cut by 1 base and J by 1 base, with 13 bases left in between. CDR3 loop: CSARGGLPFQETQYL. The CDR3 DNA is TGCAGTGCTAGAGGGGGTCTGCCTTTCCAAGAGACCCAGTACTTA.

This CDR3 is CASSFSKEEAFF. DNA for the CDR3: TGTGCCAGCAGCTTTTCGAAAGAGGAAGCTTTCTTT. The rearrangement uses TRBV5-4 and TRBJ1-1; D not certain. V was trimmed by 2 bases and J by 8 bases, leaving 10 bases between them. The CDR3 is 12 amino acids. Germline V gene lookup returns CDR1 SGHNT and CDR2 YYREEE (reference sequence).

The sample holds a few counts of this clonotype. The CDR3 spells CSARQGTVYGYTF. The CDR3 DNA follows: TGCAGTGCTCGACAGGGGACGGTCTATGGCTACACCTTC. The chain combines TRBV20-1 with TRBJ1-2; the match to TRBD1 covers 8 bases. Looked up from germline, CDR1 is DFQATT and CDR2 is SNEGSKA (reference sequence). The CDR3 is 13 residues long. V lost 5 bases to trimming and J lost 4 bases; unmatched junction nucleotides: 6.

This chain uses TRBV6-2 or TRBV6-3 with TRBJ2-6; D may match TRBD1 or TRBD2 (5 bases each). This CDR3 contains 16 residues. CDR1 is MNHEY, CDR2 SVGEGT, per germline. V lost 7 bases, J lost 0 bases, and 13 bases lay in between. The CDR3 DNA reads TGTGCCAGCAAATCCCCGGGACGCTCTGGGGCCAACGTCCTGACTTTC. Its translation: CASKSPGRSGANVLTF.

This clonotype has just a few counts. The chain joins TRBV7-2 to TRBJ1-2, with a possible D match to TRBD1 (6 bases). V was pared by 1 base and J by 7 bases, with 13 bases between. The CDR3 is 14 residues long. Germline V gene data show CDR1 as SGHTA and CDR2 as FQGNSA. In DNA, the CDR3 is TGTGCCAGCAGCTTAGTATCGCAGGGGTCTGGCTACACCTTC. Amino acid sequence: CASSLVSQGSGYTF.

This clonotype showed up just a few times. This sequence joins TRBV20-1 and TRBJ2-5, with D perhaps matching TRBD2 (9 bases). Germline V lookup: CDR1 DFQATT, CDR2 SNEGSKA (reference sequence). The CDR3 is made up of 14 amino acids. Deletions cut 6 bases from V and 5 bases from J, with 19 bases between. Here the CDR3 DNA reads TGCAGTGCCAGGGGGCGGGAGGGCCTTGAGACCCAGTACTTC. Translating it yields CSARGREGLETQYF.

The chain joins TRBV7-2 to TRBJ1-5; 8 nucleotides line up with TRBD1. The CDR3 loop spans 16 amino acids. The V gene end was trimmed by 3 bases and the J gene end by 3 bases; junction bases not matched to a gene: 7. CDR1 and CDR2 from the germline V gene are SGHTA and FQGNSA. The CDR3 DNA follows: TGTGCCAGCAGCTTGGGGGGCAGGGGGCACAATCAGCCCCAGCATTTT. It translates to CASSLGGRGHNQPQHF.

The CDR3 DNA is TGTGCCAGCAGTGCCAGGGGTATGGGCTACGAGCAGTACTTC. It codes for CASSARGMGYEQYF. This sequence joins TRBV27 and TRBJ2-5; weak D call: TRBD1 (6 bases). The DNA end is more similar to TRBJ2-7, so the J call may be wrong. Looked up from germline, CDR1 is MNHEY and CDR2 is SMNVEV (reference sequence). The CDR3 consists of 14 residues.

The genes are TRBV4-2 and TRBJ2-6, with D possibly called TRBD1 or TRBD2 (5 bases each). Germline V gene lookup returns CDR1 LGHNA and CDR2 YNFKEQ. V shed 0 bases and J shed 3 bases, with 6 bases lying between them. The CDR3 loop spans 15 amino acids. The CDR3 loop reads CASSQDGGGANVLTF. DNA for the CDR3: TGTGCCAGCAGCCAAGATGGGGGTGGGGCCAACGTCCTGACTTTC.

The chain has TRBV5-6 and TRBJ2-4, with D possibly TRBD2 on 6 matching bases. V was pared by 4 bases and J by 1 base, with 12 bases between. This CDR3 has 15 amino acids. Germline V lookup: CDR1 SGHDT, CDR2 YYEEEE. The CDR3 DNA is TGTGCCAGCAGCCCGGCGGGGTACGCCAAAAACATTCAGTACTTC. Amino acid sequence: CASSPAGYAKNIQYF.

The chain uses TRBV7-9 and TRBJ2-3; maybe TRBD1 (5 bases). Trimming pared 4 bases from V and 10 bases from J, leaving 12 bases between. In germline, CDR1 is SEHNR, CDR2 FQNEAQ (reference sequence). This CDR3 has 12 residues. CDR3 DNA: TGTGCCAGCAGCTCCCTACAGGCGGCGCAGTATTTT. Translating it yields CASSSLQAAQYF.

This clonotype appeared a few times. One junction end does not reproduce the germline sequence, and a read error may be involved. This sequence joins TRBV20-1 and TRBJ2-1; TRBD1 or TRBD2 may be the D gene (5 bases each). The closer fit of TRBJ2-7 to the DNA end suggests the J call may be wrong. This CDR3 has 14 residues. Looked up from germline, CDR1 is DFQATT and CDR2 is SNEGSKA (reference sequence). The CDR3 protein is CSTRDGGRAYEQYF. The CDR3 nucleotides are TGCAGTACTAGAGATGGCGGCAGGGCCTACGAGCAGTACTTC.

The chain joins TRBV29-1 to TRBJ2-7; D is possibly TRBD1 (6 bases). Trimming shortened V by 2 bases and J by 0 bases, and 20 bases separated the two germline ends. CDR3 length: 17 residues. Germline values: CDR1 SQVTM, CDR2 ANQGSEA. CDR3 sequence reads: CSVEQGVVDRSSYEQYV. CDR3 coding DNA: TGCAGCGTTGAACAGGGAGTTGTAGACAGGAGCTCCTACGAGCAGTACGTC.

As regards this clonotype: Just one base apart from a much larger clone, this may be a read error. V usage is TRBV20-1 and J usage is TRBJ2-1; D is uncertain. The CDR3 is made up of 12 amino acids. Germline values: CDR1 DFQATT, CDR2 SNEGSKA (reference sequence). The chain's CDR3 is CSATLSYNERFF. Written as DNA, the CDR3 is TGCAGTGCTACCCTTTCCTACAATGAGCGGTTCTTC.

This chain links TRBV20-1 with TRBJ2-3; TRBD1 is a possible D gene (6 bases). The germline V gene has CDR1 DFQATT and CDR2 SNEGSKA (reference sequence). This CDR3 contains 13 residues. CDR3: CSAFRTDTDTQYF. The CDR3, as DNA: TGCAGCGCTTTTCGGACAGACACAGATACGCAGTATTTT.

This clonotype was detected many times. The chain links TRBV12-3 or TRBV12-4 to TRBJ1-3; D not certain. The CDR3 has 13 amino acids. V was clipped by 6 bases and J by 6 bases, with 12 bases between them. The CDR3 loop is CASRLDKLNTIYF. CDR3 nucleotide sequence: TGTGCCAGCAGGCTCGACAAACTAAACACCATATATTTT.

This chain joins TRBV28 and TRBJ2-7; possible D gene TRBD1, 5 bases. Germline lookup yields CDR1 MDHEN and CDR2 SYDVKM. Trimming removed 7 bases from V and 0 bases from J, with 16 bases in between. CDR3 length: 15 amino acids. CDR3 DNA: TGTGCCAGCATCCAAGGGGCGGCAAGCTCCTACGAGCAGTACTTC. Encoded protein: CASIQGAASSYEQYF.

J is TRBJ2-1 and V is TRBV3-1; the D is unclear. Germline V gene lookup returns CDR1 LGHDT and CDR2 YNNKEL (reference sequence). Deletions cut 2 bases from V and 7 bases from J, with 6 bases between. This CDR3 is built from 12 residues. This CDR3 reads CASSQRRNEQFF. CDR3 in DNA: TGTGCCAGCAGCCAAAGAAGAAATGAGCAGTTCTTC.

As to this clonotype: The germline gene is not matched at one end of the junction; a read error may be the cause. V usage is TRBV20-1 and J usage is TRBJ2-1; D perhaps matches TRBD1 (5 bases). Germline values: CDR1 DFQATT, CDR2 SNEGSKA (reference sequence). This CDR3 spans 14 amino acids. CDR3: CSARSIRTHNERFF. The CDR3, as DNA: TGCAGTGCTAGATCGATCAGGACACACAATGAGCGGTTCTTC.